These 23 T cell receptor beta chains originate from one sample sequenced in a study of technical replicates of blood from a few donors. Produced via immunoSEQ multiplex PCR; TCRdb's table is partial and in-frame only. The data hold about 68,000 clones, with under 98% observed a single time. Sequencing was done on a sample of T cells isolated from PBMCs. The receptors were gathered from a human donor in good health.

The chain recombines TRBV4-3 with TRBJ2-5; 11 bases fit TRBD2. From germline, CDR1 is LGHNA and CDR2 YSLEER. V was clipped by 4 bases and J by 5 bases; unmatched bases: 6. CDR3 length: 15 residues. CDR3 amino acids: CASSRLLAGEETQYF. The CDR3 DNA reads TGCGCCAGCAGCCGATTACTAGCGGGAGAGGAGACCCAGTACTTC.

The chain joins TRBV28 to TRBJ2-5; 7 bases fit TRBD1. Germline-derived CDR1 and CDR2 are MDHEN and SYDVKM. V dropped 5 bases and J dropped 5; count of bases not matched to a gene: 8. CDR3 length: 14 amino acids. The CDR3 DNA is TGTGCCAGCAGTCCTCCGGGACAGTACGAGACCCAGTACTTC. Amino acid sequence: CASSPPGQYETQYF.

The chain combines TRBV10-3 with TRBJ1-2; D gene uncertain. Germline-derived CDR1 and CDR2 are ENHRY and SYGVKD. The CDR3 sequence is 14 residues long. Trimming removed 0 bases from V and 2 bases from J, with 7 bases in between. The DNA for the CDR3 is TGTGCCATCAGTGAGTCGGCAAGAAACTATGGCTACACCTTC. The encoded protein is CAISESARNYGYTF.

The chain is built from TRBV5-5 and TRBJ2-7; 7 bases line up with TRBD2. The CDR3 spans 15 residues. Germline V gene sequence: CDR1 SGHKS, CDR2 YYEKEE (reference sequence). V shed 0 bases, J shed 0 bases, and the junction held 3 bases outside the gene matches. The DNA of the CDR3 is TGTGCCAGCAGCTTGGTGGGACTAACCTCCTACGAGCAGTACTTC. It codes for CASSLVGLTSYEQYF.

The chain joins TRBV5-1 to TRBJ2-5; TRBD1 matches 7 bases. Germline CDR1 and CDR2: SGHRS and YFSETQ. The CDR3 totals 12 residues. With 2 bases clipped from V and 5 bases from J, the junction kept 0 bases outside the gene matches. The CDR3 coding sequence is TGCGCCAGCAGCTTACAGGGGGAGACCCAGTACTTC. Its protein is CASSLQGETQYF.

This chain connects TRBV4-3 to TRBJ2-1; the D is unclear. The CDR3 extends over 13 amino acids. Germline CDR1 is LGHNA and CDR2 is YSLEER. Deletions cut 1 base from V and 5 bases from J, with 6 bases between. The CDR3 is CASSQGLHNEQFF. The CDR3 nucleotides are TGCGCCAGCAGCCAAGGTCTCCACAATGAGCAGTTCTTC.

CDR3 DNA: TGCGCCAGCAGCCAAGAAGGGAAACAGGGGGACACTGAAGCTTTCTTT. It codes for CASSQEGKQGDTEAFF. This chain joins TRBV4-1 and TRBJ1-1, with 8 positions matching TRBD1. The V segment lost 0 bases and the J segment 3 bases; nucleotides outside the gene matches: 6. The V gene's germline CDR1 is MGHRA and CDR2 YSYEKL. The CDR3 spans 16 residues.

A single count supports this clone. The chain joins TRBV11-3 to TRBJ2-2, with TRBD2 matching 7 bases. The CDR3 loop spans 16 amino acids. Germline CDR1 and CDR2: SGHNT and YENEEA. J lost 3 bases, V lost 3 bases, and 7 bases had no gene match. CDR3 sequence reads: CASSFIASGDTGELFF. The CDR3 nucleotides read TGTGCCAGCAGCTTTATCGCTAGCGGAGACACCGGGGAGCTGTTTTTT.

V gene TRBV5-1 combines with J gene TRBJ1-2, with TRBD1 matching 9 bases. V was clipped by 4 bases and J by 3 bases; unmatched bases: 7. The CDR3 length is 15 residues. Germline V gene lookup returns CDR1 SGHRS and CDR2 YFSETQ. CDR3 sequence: CASSSTGTGYYGYTF. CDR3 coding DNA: TGCGCCAGCAGCAGCACCGGGACAGGGTACTATGGCTACACCTTC. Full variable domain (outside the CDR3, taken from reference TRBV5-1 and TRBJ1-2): KAGVTQTPRYLIKTRGQQVTLSCSPISGHRSVSWYQQTPGQGLQFLFEYFSETQRNKGNFPGRFSGRQFSNSRSEMNVSTLELGDSALYLCASSSTGTGYYGYTFGSGTRLTVV.

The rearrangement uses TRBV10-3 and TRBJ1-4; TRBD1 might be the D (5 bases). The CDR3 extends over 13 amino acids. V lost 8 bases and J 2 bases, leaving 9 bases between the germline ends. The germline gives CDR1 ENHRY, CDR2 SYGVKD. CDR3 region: CAIQGRTNEKLFF. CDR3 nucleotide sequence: TGTGCCATCCAGGGCAGGACTAATGAAAAACTGTTTTTT.

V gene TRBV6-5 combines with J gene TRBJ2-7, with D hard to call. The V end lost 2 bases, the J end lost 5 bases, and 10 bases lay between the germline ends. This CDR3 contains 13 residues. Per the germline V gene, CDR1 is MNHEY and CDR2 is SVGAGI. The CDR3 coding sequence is TGTGCCAGCAGTTACGTGCCTACAGACGAGCAGTACTTC. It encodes CASSYVPTDEQYF.

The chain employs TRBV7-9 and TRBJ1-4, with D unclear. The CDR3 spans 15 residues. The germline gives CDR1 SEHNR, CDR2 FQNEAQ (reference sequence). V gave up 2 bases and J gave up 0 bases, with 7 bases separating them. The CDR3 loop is CASSLSRATNEKLFF. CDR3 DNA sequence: TGTGCCAGCAGCTTATCGCGAGCAACTAATGAAAAACTGTTTTTT.

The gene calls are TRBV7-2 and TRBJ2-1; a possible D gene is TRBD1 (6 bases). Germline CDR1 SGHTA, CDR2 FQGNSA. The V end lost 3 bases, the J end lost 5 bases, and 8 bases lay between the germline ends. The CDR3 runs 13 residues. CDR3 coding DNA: TGTGCCAGCAGCTTCAACAGGGACAATGAGCAGTTCTTC. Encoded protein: CASSFNRDNEQFF. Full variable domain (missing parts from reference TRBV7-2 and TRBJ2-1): GAGVSQSPSNKVTEKGKDVELRCDPISGHTALYWYRQSLGQGLEFLIYFQGNSAPDKSGLPSDRFSAERTGGSVSTLTIQRTQQEDSAVYLCASSFNRDNEQFFGPGTRLTVL.

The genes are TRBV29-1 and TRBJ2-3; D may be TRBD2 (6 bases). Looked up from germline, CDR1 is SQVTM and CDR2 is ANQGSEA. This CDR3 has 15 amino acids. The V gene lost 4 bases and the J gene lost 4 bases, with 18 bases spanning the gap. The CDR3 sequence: CSVVDLIGGSDTQYF. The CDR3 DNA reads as TGCAGCGTTGTAGATTTGATCGGGGGATCAGATACGCAGTATTTT.

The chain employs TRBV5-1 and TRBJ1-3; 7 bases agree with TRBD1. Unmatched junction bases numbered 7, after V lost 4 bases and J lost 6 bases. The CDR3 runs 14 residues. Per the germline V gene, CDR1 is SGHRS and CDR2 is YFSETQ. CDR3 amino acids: CASSDDRVVNTIYF. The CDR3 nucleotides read TGCGCCAGCAGCGATGACAGGGTGGTAAACACCATATATTTT. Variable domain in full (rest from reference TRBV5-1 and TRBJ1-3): KAGVTQTPRYLIKTRGQQVTLSCSPISGHRSVSWYQQTPGQGLQFLFEYFSETQRNKGNFPGRFSGRQFSNSRSEMNVSTLELGDSALYLCASSDDRVVNTIYFGEGSWLTVV.

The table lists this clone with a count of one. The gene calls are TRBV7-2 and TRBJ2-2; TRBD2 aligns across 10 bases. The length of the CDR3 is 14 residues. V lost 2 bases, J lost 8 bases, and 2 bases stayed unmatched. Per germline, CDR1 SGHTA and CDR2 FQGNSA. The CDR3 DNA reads TGTGCCAGCAGCTTACTAGCGGGAGCTGGGGAGCTGTTTTTT. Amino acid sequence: CASSLLAGAGELFF.

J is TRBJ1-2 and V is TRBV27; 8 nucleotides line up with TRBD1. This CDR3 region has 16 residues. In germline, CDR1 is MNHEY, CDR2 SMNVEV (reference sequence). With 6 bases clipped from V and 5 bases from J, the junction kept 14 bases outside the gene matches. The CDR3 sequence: CASRGQGISLPYGYTF. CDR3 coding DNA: TGTGCCAGCAGAGGACAGGGAATTTCTCTCCCTTATGGCTACACCTTC.

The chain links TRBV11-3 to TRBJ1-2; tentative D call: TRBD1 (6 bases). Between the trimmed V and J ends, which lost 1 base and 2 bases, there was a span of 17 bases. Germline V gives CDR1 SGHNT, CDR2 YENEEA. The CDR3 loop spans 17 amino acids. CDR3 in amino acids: CASSLGGHREINYGYTF. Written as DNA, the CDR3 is TGTGCCAGCAGCTTAGGTGGCCACAGGGAAATAAACTATGGCTACACCTTC.

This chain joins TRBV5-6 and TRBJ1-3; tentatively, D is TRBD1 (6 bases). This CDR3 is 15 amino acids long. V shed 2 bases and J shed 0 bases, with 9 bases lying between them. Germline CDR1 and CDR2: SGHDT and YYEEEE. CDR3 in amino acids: CASSLRGGSGNTIYF. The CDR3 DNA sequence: TGTGCCAGCAGCTTAAGAGGGGGCTCTGGAAACACCATATATTTT.

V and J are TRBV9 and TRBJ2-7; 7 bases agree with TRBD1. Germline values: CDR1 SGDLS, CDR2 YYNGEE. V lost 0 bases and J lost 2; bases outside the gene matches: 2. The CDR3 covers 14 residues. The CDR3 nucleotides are TGTGCCAGCAGCGTAGGGACAGGAGCCTACGAGCAGTACTTC. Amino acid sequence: CASSVGTGAYEQYF.

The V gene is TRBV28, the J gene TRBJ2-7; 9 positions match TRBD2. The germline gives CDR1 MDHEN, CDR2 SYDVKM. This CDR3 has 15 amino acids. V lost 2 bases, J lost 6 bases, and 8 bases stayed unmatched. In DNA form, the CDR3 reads TGTGCCAGCAGTTTACTGGCGGGAGGGCCCCTCGAGCAGTACTTC. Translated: CASSLLAGGPLEQYF.

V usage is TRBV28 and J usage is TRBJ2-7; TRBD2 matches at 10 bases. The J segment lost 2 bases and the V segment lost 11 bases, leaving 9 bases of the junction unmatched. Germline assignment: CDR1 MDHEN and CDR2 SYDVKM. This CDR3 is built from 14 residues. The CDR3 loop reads CAAWTSGSTYEQYF. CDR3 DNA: TGTGCCGCATGGACTAGCGGTTCGACCTACGAGCAGTACTTC.

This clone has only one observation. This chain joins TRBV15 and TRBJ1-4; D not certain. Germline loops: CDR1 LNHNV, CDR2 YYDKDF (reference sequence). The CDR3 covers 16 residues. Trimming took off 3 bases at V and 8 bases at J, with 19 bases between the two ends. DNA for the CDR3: TGTGCCACCAGCAGTCTGCCGGGAGGGTTTGAGGAAAAACTGTTTTTT. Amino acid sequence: CATSSLPGGFEEKLFF.